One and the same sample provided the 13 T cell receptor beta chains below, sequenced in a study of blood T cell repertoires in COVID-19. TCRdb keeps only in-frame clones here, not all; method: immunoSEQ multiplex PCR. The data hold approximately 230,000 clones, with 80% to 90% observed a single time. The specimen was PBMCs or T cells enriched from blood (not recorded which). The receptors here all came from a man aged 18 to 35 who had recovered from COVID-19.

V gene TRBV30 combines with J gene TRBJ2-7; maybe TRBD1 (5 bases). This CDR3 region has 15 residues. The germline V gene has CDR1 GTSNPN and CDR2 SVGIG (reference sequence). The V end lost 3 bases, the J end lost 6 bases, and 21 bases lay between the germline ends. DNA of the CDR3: TGTGCCTGGAGCAAGCCGATAACGAAAGGGGTCGAGCAGTACTTC. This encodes CAWSKPITKGVEQYF.

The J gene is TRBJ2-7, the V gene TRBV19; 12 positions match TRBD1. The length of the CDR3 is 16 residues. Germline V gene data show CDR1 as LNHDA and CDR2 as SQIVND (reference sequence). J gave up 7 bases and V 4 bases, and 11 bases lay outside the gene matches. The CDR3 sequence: CASSTRGTGGPAEQYF. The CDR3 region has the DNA TGTGCCAGTAGTACCCGAGGGACAGGGGGCCCCGCAGAGCAGTACTTC.

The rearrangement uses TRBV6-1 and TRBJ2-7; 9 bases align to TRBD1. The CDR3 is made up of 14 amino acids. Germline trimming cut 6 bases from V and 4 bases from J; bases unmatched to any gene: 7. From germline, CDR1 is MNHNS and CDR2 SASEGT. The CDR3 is CASSLGQGEYEQYF. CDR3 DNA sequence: TGTGCCAGCAGCTTGGGACAGGGAGAGTACGAGCAGTACTTC.

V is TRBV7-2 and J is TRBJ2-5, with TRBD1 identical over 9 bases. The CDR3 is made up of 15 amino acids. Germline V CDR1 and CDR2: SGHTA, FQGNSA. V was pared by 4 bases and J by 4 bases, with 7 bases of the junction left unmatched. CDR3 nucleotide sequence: TGTGCCAGCAGCTCCGGGGGGACAGGGAGAGAGACCCAGTACTTC. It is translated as CASSSGGTGRETQYF. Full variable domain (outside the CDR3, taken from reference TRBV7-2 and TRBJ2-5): GAGVSQSPSNKVTEKGKDVELRCDPISGHTALYWYRQSLGQGLEFLIYFQGNSAPDKSGLPSDRFSAERTGGSVSTLTIQRTQQEDSAVYLCASSSGGTGRETQYFGPGTRLLVL.

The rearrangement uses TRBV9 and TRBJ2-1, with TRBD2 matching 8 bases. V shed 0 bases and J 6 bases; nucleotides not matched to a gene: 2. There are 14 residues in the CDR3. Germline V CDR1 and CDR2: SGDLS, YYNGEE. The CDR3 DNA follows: TGTGCCAGCAGCGTAGAGGCGGGAGGCAATGAGCAGTTCTTC. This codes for CASSVEAGGNEQFF.

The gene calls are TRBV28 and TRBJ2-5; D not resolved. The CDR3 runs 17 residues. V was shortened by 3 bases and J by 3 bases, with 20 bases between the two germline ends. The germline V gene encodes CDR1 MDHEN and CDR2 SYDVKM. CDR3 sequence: CASSFPPSLVGKETQYF. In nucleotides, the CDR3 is TGTGCCAGCAGTTTTCCCCCCAGTTTGGTGGGCAAAGAGACCCAGTACTTC. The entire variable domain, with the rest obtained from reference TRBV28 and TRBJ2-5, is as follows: DVKVTQSSRYLVKRTGEKVFLECVQDMDHENMFWYRQDPGLGLRLIYFSYDVKMKEKGDIPEGYSVSREKKERFSLILESASTNQTSMYLCASSFPPSLVGKETQYFGPGTRLLVL.

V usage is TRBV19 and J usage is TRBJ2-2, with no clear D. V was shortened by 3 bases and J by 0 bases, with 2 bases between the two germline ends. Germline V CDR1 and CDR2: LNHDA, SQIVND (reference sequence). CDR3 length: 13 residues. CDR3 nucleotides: TGTGCCAGTAGTATCGCGAACACCGGGGAGCTGTTTTTT. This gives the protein CASSIANTGELFF. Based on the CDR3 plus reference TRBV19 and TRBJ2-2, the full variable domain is DGGITQSPKYLFRKEGQNVTLSCEQNLNHDAMYWYRQDPGQGLRLIYYSQIVNDFQKGDIAEGYSVSREKKESFPLTVTSAQKNPTAFYLCASSIANTGELFFGEGSRLTVL.

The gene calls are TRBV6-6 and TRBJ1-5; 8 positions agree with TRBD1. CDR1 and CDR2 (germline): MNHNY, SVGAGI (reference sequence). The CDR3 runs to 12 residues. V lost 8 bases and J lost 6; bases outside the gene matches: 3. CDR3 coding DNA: TGTGCCAGCGACAGGGGCGGTCAGCCCCAGCATTTT. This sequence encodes CASDRGGQPQHF.

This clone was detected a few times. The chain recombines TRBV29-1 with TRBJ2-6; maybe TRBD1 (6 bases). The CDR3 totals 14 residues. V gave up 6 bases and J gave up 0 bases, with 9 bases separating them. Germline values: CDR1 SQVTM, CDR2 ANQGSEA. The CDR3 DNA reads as TGCAGCGTCACAGGGTTCTCTGGGGCCAACGTCCTGACTTTC. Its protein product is CSVTGFSGANVLTF.

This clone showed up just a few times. CDR3 sequence: CASSPGTGVLKNIQYF. CDR3 in DNA: TGTGCCAGCAGCCCGGGGACAGGGGTCCTCAAAAACATTCAGTACTTC. The gene calls are TRBV11-3 and TRBJ2-4; TRBD1 agrees at 10 bases. The V gene end was trimmed by 5 bases and the J gene end by 3 bases; junction bases not matched to a gene: 7. The CDR3 covers 16 residues. Germline V CDR1 and CDR2: SGHNT, YENEEA. The variable domain in full, with the rest retrieved from reference TRBV11-3 and TRBJ2-4, is EAGVVQSPRYKIIEKKQPVAFWCNPISGHNTLYWYLQNLGQGPELLIRYENEEAVDDSQLPKDRFSAERLKGVDSTLKIQPAELGDSAVYLCASSPGTGVLKNIQYFGAGTRLSVL.

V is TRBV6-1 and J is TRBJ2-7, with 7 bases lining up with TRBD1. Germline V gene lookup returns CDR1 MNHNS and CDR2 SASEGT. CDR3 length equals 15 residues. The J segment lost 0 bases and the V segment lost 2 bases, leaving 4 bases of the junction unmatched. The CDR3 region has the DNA TGTGCCAGCAGTGAACTCTGGACAGGCTCCTACGAGCAGTACTTC. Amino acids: CASSELWTGSYEQYF.

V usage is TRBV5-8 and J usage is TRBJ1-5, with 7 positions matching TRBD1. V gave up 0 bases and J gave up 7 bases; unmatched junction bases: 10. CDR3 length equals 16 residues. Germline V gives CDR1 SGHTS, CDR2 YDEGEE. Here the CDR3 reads CASSLASGWDSQPQHF. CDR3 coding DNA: TGTGCCAGCAGCTTGGCGTCGGGGTGGGACAGCCAGCCCCAGCATTTT.

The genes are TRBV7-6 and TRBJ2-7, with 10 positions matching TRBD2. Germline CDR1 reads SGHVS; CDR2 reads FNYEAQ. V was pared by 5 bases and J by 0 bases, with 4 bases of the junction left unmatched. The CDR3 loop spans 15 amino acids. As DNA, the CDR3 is TGTGCCAGCAGCCTCACTAGCGGGGTCTCCTACGAGCAGTACTTC. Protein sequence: CASSLTSGVSYEQYF.